This T cell receptor (beta chain) was documented in a study of shared clonotypes between healthy human individuals. A single count supports this clone. The antigen remains undetermined. Each replicate PCR on the sorted subsets used roughly 200 ng DNA (about 30,000 T cell genomes). Using immunoSEQ multiplex PCR, the repertoire was profiled, and TCRdb retains in-frame clones only, with some absent. The table lists about 1 million clones, about 74% of them singletons. Findings and limits, study-wide: Specimens sampled were limited to blood, with tissue repertoires likely differing.

The receptor's source is a man in his late teens or twenties in good health. Sequenced input: memory CD4+ T cells sorted from blood. Sample subset: CD45RA-negative fraction.

The CDR3 loop is CASSHSVGFRATNEKLFF. The CDR3 nucleotides are TGTGCCAGCAGCCATTCCGTGGGCTTTCGGGCAACTAATGAAAAACTGTTTTTT. This chain connects TRBV5-4 to TRBJ1-4; D unresolved. CDR3 length: 18 residues. V dropped 4 bases and J dropped 0 bases, with 19 bases sitting between them. Germline V CDR1 and CDR2: SGHNT, YYREEE (reference sequence).